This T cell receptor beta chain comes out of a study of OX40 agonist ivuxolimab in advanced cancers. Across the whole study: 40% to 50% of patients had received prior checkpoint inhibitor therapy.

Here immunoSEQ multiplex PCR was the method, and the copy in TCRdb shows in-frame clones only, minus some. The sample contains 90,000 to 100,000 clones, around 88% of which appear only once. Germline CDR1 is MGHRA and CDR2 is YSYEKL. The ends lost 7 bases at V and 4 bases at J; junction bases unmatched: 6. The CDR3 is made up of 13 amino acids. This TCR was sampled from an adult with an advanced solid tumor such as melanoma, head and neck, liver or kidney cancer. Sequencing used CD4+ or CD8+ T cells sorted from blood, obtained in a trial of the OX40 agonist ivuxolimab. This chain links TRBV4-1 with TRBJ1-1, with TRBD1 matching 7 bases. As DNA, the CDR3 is TGCGCCAGCAACAGGGGAAGTGGCACTGAAGCTTTCTTT. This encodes CASNRGSGTEAFF.